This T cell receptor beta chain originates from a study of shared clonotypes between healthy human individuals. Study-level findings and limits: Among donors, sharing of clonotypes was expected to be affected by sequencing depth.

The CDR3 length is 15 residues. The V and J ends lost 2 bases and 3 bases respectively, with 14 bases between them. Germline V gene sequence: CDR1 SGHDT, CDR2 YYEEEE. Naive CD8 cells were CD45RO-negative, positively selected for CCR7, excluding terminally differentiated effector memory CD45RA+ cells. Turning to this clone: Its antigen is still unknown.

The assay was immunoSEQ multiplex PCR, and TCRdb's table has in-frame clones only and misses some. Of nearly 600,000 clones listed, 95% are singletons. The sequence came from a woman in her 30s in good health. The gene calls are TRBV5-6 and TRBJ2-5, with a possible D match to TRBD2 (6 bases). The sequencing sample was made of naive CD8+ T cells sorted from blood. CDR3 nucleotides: TGTGCCAGCAGCTTTCCAACTAGCCCGGAAGAGACCCAGTACTTC. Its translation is CASSFPTSPEETQYF.